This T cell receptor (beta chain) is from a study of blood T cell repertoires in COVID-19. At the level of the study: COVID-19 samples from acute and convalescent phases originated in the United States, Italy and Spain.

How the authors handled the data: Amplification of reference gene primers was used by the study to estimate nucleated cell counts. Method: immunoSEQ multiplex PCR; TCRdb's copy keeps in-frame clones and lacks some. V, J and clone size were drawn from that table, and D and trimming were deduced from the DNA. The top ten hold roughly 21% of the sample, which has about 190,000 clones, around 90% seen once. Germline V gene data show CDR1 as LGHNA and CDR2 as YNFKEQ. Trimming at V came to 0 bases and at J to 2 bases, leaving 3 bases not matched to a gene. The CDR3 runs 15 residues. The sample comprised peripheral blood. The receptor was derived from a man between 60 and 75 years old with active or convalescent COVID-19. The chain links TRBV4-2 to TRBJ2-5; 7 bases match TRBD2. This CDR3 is CASSQDGTTQETQYF. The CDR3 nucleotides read TGTGCCAGCAGCCAAGACGGGACTACTCAAGAGACCCAGTACTTC.